The following is a T cell receptor (beta chain) sequence with its context. The authors reverse transcribed all of the isolated RNA, so sequencing captured expressed TCRB transcripts. Assay used: immunoSEQ multiplex PCR; TCRdb lists only in-frame clones, some missing. The table records 300,000 to 350,000 clones, about 14% of them present only once. This CDR3 has 12 amino acids. The germline V and J ends were trimmed by 5 bases and 8 bases, with 12 bases remaining between them. Germline V gene lookup returns CDR1 MNHEY and CDR2 SVGAGI. This sample was taken from a study of beta chain features in type 1 diabetes.

This chain links TRBV6-5 with TRBJ1-2; a weak D match, TRBD1 (5 bases). The source material was central memory CD4+ T cells from blood. This sequence was found in a man aged 25 to 40 in good health. The CDR3 nucleotides are TGTGCCAGCAGTGAACTAAGGGACGGCTACACCTTC. Translating it yields CASSELRDGYTF.